This T cell receptor beta chain is drawn from a study of OX40 agonist ivuxolimab in advanced cancers. Study at large: Eligibility admitted prior anti-PD-1, anti-PD-L1 or anti-CTLA-4 therapy; 35% to 40% had some.

The study sampled blood at baseline, cycle 4 day 1, and cycle 7 day 1. As to this clone: Antigen: not known.

Study-level findings and limits: The investigators did not determine what antigen specificity the expanded peripheral T cells had. Partial responders dosed at 0.1-3.0 mg/kg displayed clonal expansion ranking among the lowest.

Profiled with immunoSEQ multiplex PCR; TCRdb holds only in-frame clones, not every one. The data hold around 63,000 clones, with over 75% observed a single time. The receptor was derived from an adult with an advanced solid tumor such as melanoma, head and neck, liver or kidney cancer. Sequenced material: CD4+ or CD8+ T cells sorted from blood, taken in a trial of the OX40 agonist ivuxolimab.

CDR3 DNA sequence: TGTGCCAGCAGCTTCTTCGGGGGGCGTATCTCCTACAATGAGCAGTTCTTC. It is translated as CASSFFGGRISYNEQFF. The rearrangement joins TRBV11-2 to TRBJ2-1, with D maybe TRBD2 (7 bases). The ends were cut back, 3 bases at V and 0 bases at J, with 15 bases in the middle. Germline V gene sequence: CDR1 SGHAT, CDR2 FQNNGV. This CDR3 region has 17 residues.